Described below is a single T cell receptor (beta chain) sequence and its context. Per the germline V gene, CDR1 is LNHDA and CDR2 is SQIVND (reference sequence). The V end lost 6 bases, the J end lost 1 base, and 12 bases lay between the germline ends. The CDR3 runs 15 residues. The data were obtained in a study of T cells in Graves' hyperthyroidism and ophthalmopathy. The CDR3 regions of TCR beta were amplified from RNA transcripts. TCR CDR3 underwent first-round RT-PCR with the HTBI primer set. One entry per CDR3 protein results from TCRdb running MiXCR on the multiplex PCR reads. The repertoire holds hundreds of thousands of distinct CDR3 sequences, with about 17% as singletons. Uncontrolled infections, other autoimmune diseases, pregnancy or lactation led to exclusion of patients. The diagnostic basis comprised clinical symptoms, serum thyroxine and TRAb, thyroid ultrasound and orbital computed tomography. Initially, at the first diagnosis of hyperthyroidism and before any ophthalmopathy symptoms, blood was sampled.

Sequencing was carried out using blood. V is TRBV19 and J is TRBJ2-2; no reliable D call. This TCR was sampled from a woman between 50 and 59 years old with Graves' hyperthyroidism that later progressed to Graves' ophthalmopathy. DNA for the CDR3: TGTGCCAGTAGGCACATGAGGCAGAACACCGGGGAGCTGTTTTTT. Its protein is CASRHMRQNTGELFF.